This T cell receptor (beta chain) was observed in a study of blood T cells in healthy people across ages. Overall study results and limits: It was held that diversity estimates obtained from one million T cells represented underestimates.

A word on this clonotype: The antigen remains unidentified.

The CDR3 totals 13 residues. V dropped 1 base and J dropped 3 bases, with 9 bases sitting between them. Germline CDR1 SQVTM, CDR2 ANQGSEA. Using a J-beta primer mix together with a sample-barcoded 5' primer, a second PCR was run for roughly 7 to 12 cycles. TCRdb passed the 5' RACE reads through MiXCR, listing each CDR3 protein once. The profile shows some 1.4 million distinct CDR3 sequences, roughly 45% of them singletons. The source is a woman aged 18-29 years in good health. This chain uses TRBV29-1 with TRBJ2-5, with unresolved D. The sample was blood. The CDR3 bases are TGCAGCGTTGAAGTTGGGGTTAAAGAGACCCAGTACTTC. This sequence encodes CSVEVGVKETQYF.